This record concerns one T cell receptor beta chain sequence. Its antigen is not identified. Study-wide points: Larger-cohort validation covered only one TCR beta V-J rearrangement.

The memory fraction was CD4+CD45RO+CD25- cells. The CDR3 contains 18 residues. CDR1 and CDR2 from the germline V gene are SGHRS and YFSETQ. The J segment lost 0 bases and the V segment lost 1 base, leaving 10 bases of the junction unmatched. Full-length variable regions came from constant-region reverse primers plus semi-nested Nested Universal Primer A PCR. Using its own MiXCR run on the 5' RACE reads, TCRdb lists one record per CDR3 protein. The sample contains approximately 7,200 distinct CDR3 sequences, around 40% of which appear only once. This TCR derives from a female donor with breast cancer. Sequenced input: memory CD4+ T cells sorted from blood. Indicated subset: memory CD4+ T cells, CD4+CD45RO+CD25-. The genes are TRBV5-1 and TRBJ1-3; 7 bases are shared with TRBD1. DNA of the CDR3: TGCGCCAGCAGCTTGTACTGGACAGGATCTTCCTCTGGAAACACCATATATTTT. It translates to CASSLYWTGSSSGNTIYF.